The TCR beta chain under discussion was sequenced for a study of CD4 T cells in relation to SARS-CoV-2 and coronaviruses. About the research overall: Median patient age was roughly 35 years, spanning 21 to 72 years. Crossreactive spike epitopes shared across donors were mapped to their HLA restriction. Study conclusions and caveats: According to naive versus memory sequencing, detected responses are memory recall, not newly primed.

Uncultured naive and memory CD4+ T cells supplied DNA for deep TCR-beta sequencing. The assay was immunoSEQ multiplex PCR, and TCRdb's table has in-frame clones only and misses some. The sample records 40,000 or so clones, approximately 85% being singletons. Germline CDR1 SEHNR, CDR2 FQNEAQ (reference sequence). The ends were cut back, 0 bases at V and 4 bases at J, with 15 bases in the middle. This CDR3 comprises 16 residues. Of note for this clone: Its specificity is unknown.

The rearrangement links TRBV7-9 to TRBJ1-2; possibly TRBD1 for D (6 bases). Sequenced material: memory CD4+ T cells from PBMCs. The TCR sequence derives from an adult with COVID-19. The CDR3: CASSLALQGSRYGYTF. The CDR3, as DNA: TGTGCCAGCAGCTTAGCGCTCCAGGGGTCGCGCTATGGCTACACCTTC.